Listed below are T cell receptor beta chains from one sample, sequenced in a study of blood T cell repertoires in COVID-19. Measured with immunoSEQ multiplex PCR; TCRdb has only the in-frame clones, and not every one. The sample carries about 100,000 clones, 90% to 95% recorded once. Sequencing used peripheral blood. The source is a human donor with active COVID-19. The donor label of this sample is uncertain. CDR3s include the opening cysteine and the closing phenylalanine or tryptophan. D genes are given only for firm matches. Not all rows give a size; the values are once, few, many and, for expanded clones, a class.

clone_size: few
d_call: -
v_call: TRBV6-6
j_call: TRBJ2-6
cdr3_nt: TGTGCCAGCAAGGACAGCCTCCGCTCTGGGGCCAACGTCCTGACTTTC
cdr3_aa: CASKDSLRSGANVLTF

clone_size: -
d_call: TRBD1
v_call: TRBV19
j_call: TRBJ1-2
cdr3_nt: TGTGCCAGTAGTACTCCCCCCCGACAGGGGCATGGCTACACCTTC
cdr3_aa: CASSTPPRQGHGYTF

clone_size: once
d_call: TRBD1
v_call: TRBV5-1
j_call: TRBJ2-5
cdr3_nt: TGCGCCAGCAGCTCGACAGGGGCGCGTGAGACCCAGTACTTC
cdr3_aa: CASSSTGARETQYF

clone_size: -
d_call: -
v_call: TRBV5-1
j_call: TRBJ2-1
cdr3_nt: TGCGCCAGCAGCTTGGGCGCAGGGGACGATGAGCAGTTCTTC
cdr3_aa: CASSLGAGDDEQFF

clone_size: -
d_call: TRBD2
v_call: TRBV3-1/TRBV3-2
j_call: TRBJ2-7
cdr3_nt: TGTGCCAGCAGCCAGACTAGCGGCCGCTACGAGCAGTACTTC
cdr3_aa: CASSQTSGRYEQYF

clone_size: few
d_call: -
v_call: TRBV11-1
j_call: TRBJ2-5
cdr3_nt: TGTGCCAGCAGCATGCGACTGGCAGAGACCCAGTACTTC
cdr3_aa: CASSMRLAETQYF

clone_size: once
d_call: TRBD1
v_call: TRBV12-3/TRBV12-4
j_call: TRBJ2-7
cdr3_nt: TGTGCCAGCACCCGGACAGGCTCCTACGAGCAGTACTTC
cdr3_aa: CASTRTGSYEQYF

clone_size: -
d_call: TRBD1
v_call: TRBV11-2
j_call: TRBJ2-5
cdr3_nt: TGTGCCAGCAGGATTGACAGGGTCCAAGAGACCCAGTACTTC
cdr3_aa: CASRIDRVQETQYF

clone_size: -
d_call: TRBD2
v_call: TRBV6-6
j_call: TRBJ2-3
cdr3_nt: TGTGCCAGCAACCTTTTAGCGGGGACGCCGGGAGATACGCAGTATTTT
cdr3_aa: CASNLLAGTPGDTQYF

clone_size: -
d_call: TRBD1
v_call: TRBV4-3
j_call: TRBJ2-1
cdr3_nt: TGCGCCAGCAGCCGCGGACAGGGGGAAAATGAGCAGTTCTTC
cdr3_aa: CASSRGQGENEQFF

clone_size: -
d_call: -
v_call: TRBV21-1
j_call: TRBJ2-3
cdr3_nt: TGTGCCATCTCCTGGGGGGGGAACACAGATACGCAGTATTTT
cdr3_aa: CAISWGGNTDTQYF

clone_size: -
d_call: -
v_call: TRBV6-6
j_call: TRBJ2-7
cdr3_nt: TGTGCCAGCAGTTACTCCCGGGCCAGGGTGGTCAACGAGCAGTACTTC
cdr3_aa: CASSYSRARVVNEQYF

clone_size: -
d_call: -
v_call: TRBV19
j_call: TRBJ2-3
cdr3_nt: TGTGCCAGTATGGGGGCGAGCACAGATACGCAGTATTTT
cdr3_aa: CASMGASTDTQYF

clone_size: -
d_call: -
v_call: TRBV6-1
j_call: TRBJ2-7
cdr3_nt: TGTGCCAGCAGTGAACGAGTGGATCGGGACGAGCAGTACTTC
cdr3_aa: CASSERVDRDEQYF

clone_size: -
d_call: TRBD1
v_call: TRBV6-5
j_call: TRBJ2-3
cdr3_nt: TGTGCCAGCAGGAGACAGGGGGTAGATACGCAGTATTTT
cdr3_aa: CASRRQGVDTQYF

clone_size: few
d_call: -
v_call: TRBV6-5
j_call: TRBJ1-1
cdr3_nt: TGTGCCAGCACCGGCGGTCCGCGGGGTACTGAAGCTTTCTTT
cdr3_aa: CASTGGPRGTEAFF

clone_size: -
d_call: -
v_call: TRBV29-1
j_call: TRBJ1-4
cdr3_nt: TGCAGCGTTGATTTAGGGGCGGGAGAAAAACTGTTTTTT
cdr3_aa: CSVDLGAGEKLFF

clone_size: -
d_call: -
v_call: TRBV5-1
j_call: TRBJ2-3
cdr3_nt: TGCGCCAGCAGCTTGCACAGGGCACCAGATACGCAGTATTTT
cdr3_aa: CASSLHRAPDTQYF

clone_size: large
d_call: -
v_call: TRBV11-2
j_call: TRBJ1-4
cdr3_nt: TGTGCCAGCAGCTTGGACAAGACGGAACCTAATGAAAAACTGTTTTTT
cdr3_aa: CASSLDKTEPNEKLFF

clone_size: -
d_call: -
v_call: TRBV25-1
j_call: TRBJ1-4
cdr3_nt: TGTGCCAGCAGTGAATATGGGGGGGACCACGAAAAACTGTTTTTT
cdr3_aa: CASSEYGGDHEKLFF

clone_size: once
d_call: TRBD1
v_call: TRBV6-4
j_call: TRBJ2-1
cdr3_nt: TGTGCCAGCAGTGAAAGCGGACAGGGCGGTGAGCAGTTCTTC
cdr3_aa: CASSESGQGGEQFF

clone_size: -
d_call: TRBD2
v_call: TRBV11-2
j_call: TRBJ2-5
cdr3_nt: TGTGCCAGCAGCACCCGGACTAGCGGGGGGGGAGAGACCCAGTACTTC
cdr3_aa: CASSTRTSGGGETQYF

clone_size: -
d_call: -
v_call: TRBV5-1
j_call: TRBJ1-1
cdr3_nt: TGCGCCAGCAGCTTGGCCGGCGGCGCTGAGTACACTGAAGCTTTCTTT
cdr3_aa: CASSLAGGAEYTEAFF

clone_size: -
d_call: -
v_call: TRBV14
j_call: TRBJ2-7
cdr3_nt: TGTGCCAGCAGCCAAGCGAGGGGGTTCGCCTACGAGCAGTACTTC
cdr3_aa: CASSQARGFAYEQYF

clone_size: -
d_call: -
v_call: TRBV19
j_call: TRBJ2-2
cdr3_nt: TGTGCCAGTAATCCCCTGGGGGCAGGGGAGCTGTTTTTT
cdr3_aa: CASNPLGAGELFF

clone_size: -
d_call: -
v_call: TRBV5-1
j_call: TRBJ2-7
cdr3_nt: TGCGCCAGCAGCCAACAGACAGGACTAGAACCGTACGAGCAGTACTTC
cdr3_aa: CASSQQTGLEPYEQYF

clone_size: -
d_call: -
v_call: TRBV18
j_call: TRBJ2-7
cdr3_nt: TGTGCCAGCTCACCGCTCCCGGGACACTTAGGACCGGATGAATACGAGCAGTACTTC
cdr3_aa: CASSPLPGHLGPDEYEQYF

clone_size: -
d_call: TRBD1
v_call: TRBV5-1
j_call: TRBJ1-3
cdr3_nt: TGCGCCAGCAGCTTAGACAGGGCTACTGGAAACACCATATATTTT
cdr3_aa: CASSLDRATGNTIYF

clone_size: -
d_call: TRBD1
v_call: TRBV4-1
j_call: TRBJ1-2
cdr3_nt: TGCGCCAGCAGCTTAGCCGGGACAGACAGTCGAGTGGGCTACACCTTC
cdr3_aa: CASSLAGTDSRVGYTF

clone_size: -
d_call: TRBD1
v_call: TRBV6-5
j_call: TRBJ1-6
cdr3_nt: TGTGCCAGCAGAAGGGGACAGCCGAATTCACCCCTCCACTTT
cdr3_aa: CASRRGQPNSPLHF

clone_size: once
d_call: -
v_call: TRBV4-2
j_call: TRBJ2-3
cdr3_nt: TGTGCCAGCAGCCAAGCGATCGGAGGCGAGGGAGATACGCAGTATTTT
cdr3_aa: CASSQAIGGEGDTQYF

clone_size: few
d_call: -
v_call: TRBV19
j_call: TRBJ1-6
cdr3_nt: TGTGCCAGTAGTATAGAGGAGGGTAATAATTCACCCCTCCACTTT
cdr3_aa: CASSIEEGNNSPLHF

clone_size: -
d_call: TRBD1
v_call: TRBV9
j_call: TRBJ2-7
cdr3_nt: TGTGCCAGCAGCGTAGCCGCCCGACAGGGGATCTACGAGCAGTACTTC
cdr3_aa: CASSVAARQGIYEQYF

clone_size: -
d_call: TRBD2
v_call: TRBV7-2
j_call: TRBJ2-1
cdr3_nt: TGTGCCAGCAGCCTATGGACTAGCGGGGTCAATGAGCAGTTCTTC
cdr3_aa: CASSLWTSGVNEQFF

clone_size: -
d_call: TRBD2
v_call: TRBV7-9
j_call: TRBJ2-7
cdr3_nt: TGTGCCAGCGGACTAGCGGGGGGGAGCGAGCAGTACTTC
cdr3_aa: CASGLAGGSEQYF

clone_size: -
d_call: -
v_call: TRBV2
j_call: TRBJ2-1
cdr3_nt: TGTGCCAGCAGTGAAGATCTCGCGGGGAAATCCTACAATGAGCAGTTCTTC
cdr3_aa: CASSEDLAGKSYNEQFF

clone_size: -
d_call: -
v_call: TRBV6-5
j_call: TRBJ1-6
cdr3_nt: TGTGCCAGCAGGGGGCCCGGGGGATCCCTCCACTTT
cdr3_aa: CASRGPGGSLHF

clone_size: -
d_call: TRBD1
v_call: TRBV19
j_call: TRBJ1-3
cdr3_nt: TGTGCCAGTAGTATCGTGACAGGGGGTGACACCATATATTTT
cdr3_aa: CASSIVTGGDTIYF

clone_size: -
d_call: TRBD2
v_call: TRBV7-2
j_call: TRBJ2-1
cdr3_nt: TGTGCCAGCAGCTGGTCTAGCGGGGGGTACAATGAGCAGTTCTTC
cdr3_aa: CASSWSSGGYNEQFF

clone_size: -
d_call: -
v_call: TRBV6-1
j_call: TRBJ2-1
cdr3_nt: TGTGCCAGCAGTGAATTCCGGCAGGGAAAGAAGGAGCAGTTCTTC
cdr3_aa: CASSEFRQGKKEQFF

clone_size: -
d_call: -
v_call: TRBV2
j_call: TRBJ1-4
cdr3_nt: TGTGCCAGCAGGAAAGGAGCGGGCAAGGCTAATGAAAAACTGTTTTTT
cdr3_aa: CASRKGAGKANEKLFF

clone_size: -
d_call: -
v_call: TRBV5-1
j_call: TRBJ2-3
cdr3_nt: TGCGCCAGCAGCCTGGGCTTGGCGGGGGCGTTGGGAGATACGCAGTATTTT
cdr3_aa: CASSLGLAGALGDTQYF

clone_size: -
d_call: TRBD2
v_call: TRBV28
j_call: TRBJ2-5
cdr3_nt: TGTGCCATCGGCGGGGGGGAAGAGACCCAGTACTTC
cdr3_aa: CAIGGGEETQYF

clone_size: -
d_call: -
v_call: TRBV19
j_call: TRBJ1-5
cdr3_nt: TGTGCCAGTAGTACCCACAGGGTTGGTCGCAATCAGCCCCAGCATTTT
cdr3_aa: CASSTHRVGRNQPQHF